A selection of T cell receptor beta chains follows, all from one sample in a study of blood T cell repertoires in COVID-19. The method was immunoSEQ multiplex PCR; TCRdb's version includes in-frame clones alone and lacks a portion of them. The sample includes under 250,000 clones, roughly four fifths of them seen just once. Sample: peripheral blood. The source is a man aged 50-59 years with active or convalescent COVID-19. Each CDR3 is given with its conserved first and last residue. A D gene is named only where the DNA matches it firmly. Clone size is given for some rows only: seen once, a few or many times, or a class if the clone is expanded.

CDR3 protein: CASRTRDRRKSDTIYF
CDR3 DNA: TGTGCCAGCAGAACTCGGGACAGGCGAAAATCGGACACCATATATTTT
clone size: few
D gene: TRBD1
V gene: TRBV11-2
J gene: TRBJ1-3

CDR3 protein: CASSSGRGINQPQHF
CDR3 DNA: TGTGCCAGCAGTTCCGGCCGGGGTATCAATCAGCCCCAGCATTTT
clone size: .
D gene: .
V gene: TRBV28
J gene: TRBJ1-5

CDR3 protein: CASPGQGGNTEAFF
CDR3 DNA: TGTGCCTCTCCGGGACAGGGAGGGAACACTGAAGCTTTCTTT
clone size: .
D gene: TRBD1
V gene: TRBV30
J gene: TRBJ1-1

CDR3 protein: CASSTRTDSNQPQHF
CDR3 DNA: TGTGCCAGTAGTACCAGGACAGATAGCAATCAGCCCCAGCATTTT
clone size: .
D gene: .
V gene: TRBV19
J gene: TRBJ1-5

CDR3 protein: CASSGGGTGFQPQHF
CDR3 DNA: TGTGCCAGCAGTGGCGGCGGGACAGGGTTTCAGCCCCAGCATTTT
clone size: .
D gene: TRBD1
V gene: TRBV2
J gene: TRBJ1-5

CDR3 protein: CAWSAGGATEAFF
CDR3 DNA: TGTGCCTGGAGTGCGGGGGGGGCGACTGAAGCTTTCTTT
clone size: .
D gene: .
V gene: TRBV30
J gene: TRBJ1-1

CDR3 protein: CASGPPDTLNTEAFF
CDR3 DNA: TGCGCCAGCGGCCCGCCAGACACCTTGAACACTGAAGCTTTCTTT
clone size: .
D gene: .
V gene: TRBV5-1
J gene: TRBJ1-1

CDR3 protein: CASSEAVLAGRYEQYF
CDR3 DNA: TGTGCCAGCAGTGAAGCGGTTCTAGCGGGGAGATACGAGCAGTACTTC
clone size: .
D gene: TRBD2
V gene: TRBV6-1
J gene: TRBJ2-7

CDR3 protein: CAWSALGGNTIYF
CDR3 DNA: TGTGCCTGGAGCGCCCTCGGGGGAAACACCATATATTTT
clone size: .
D gene: .
V gene: TRBV30
J gene: TRBJ1-3

CDR3 protein: CASSQGPDFYNSPLHF
CDR3 DNA: TGTGCCAGCAGCCAAGGCCCGGACTTCTATAATTCACCCCTCCACTTT
clone size: .
D gene: .
V gene: TRBV3-1/TRBV3-2
J gene: TRBJ1-6

CDR3 protein: CSASSGLAGPSGGYF
CDR3 DNA: TGCAGTGCTAGTTCGGGACTAGCGGGCCCCTCAGGCGGGTATTTT
clone size: .
D gene: TRBD2
V gene: TRBV20-1
J gene: TRBJ2-3

CDR3 protein: CASSVAGGPTPSTDTQYF
CDR3 DNA: TGTGCCAGCAGCGTAGCTGGAGGGCCTACCCCTAGCACAGATACGCAGTATTTT
clone size: .
D gene: .
V gene: TRBV9
J gene: TRBJ2-3

CDR3 protein: CASSNPAIGYTF
CDR3 DNA: TGTGCCAGCAGCAACCCCGCTATTGGCTACACCTTC
clone size: .
D gene: .
V gene: TRBV3-1/TRBV3-2
J gene: TRBJ1-2

CDR3 protein: CASKSGGDGYTF
CDR3 DNA: TGTGCCAGTAAATCAGGGGGCGACGGCTACACCTTC
clone size: .
D gene: TRBD1
V gene: TRBV28
J gene: TRBJ1-2

CDR3 protein: CASSQVGDSTDTQYF
CDR3 DNA: TGCGCCAGCAGCCAAGTTGGGGACAGTACAGATACGCAGTATTTT
clone size: once
D gene: TRBD1
V gene: TRBV4-1
J gene: TRBJ2-3

CDR3 protein: CASSLIGRPNEQFF
CDR3 DNA: TGTGCCAGCAGCTTGATCGGCAGGCCTAATGAGCAGTTCTTC
clone size: .
D gene: .
V gene: TRBV5-6
J gene: TRBJ2-1

CDR3 protein: CASSRTSGYEQYF
CDR3 DNA: TGCGCCAGCAGCCGGACTAGCGGTTACGAGCAGTACTTC
clone size: .
D gene: TRBD2
V gene: TRBV4-1
J gene: TRBJ2-7

CDR3 protein: CASSQMLDREDEQYF
CDR3 DNA: TGTGCCAGCAGCCAGATGCTGGACAGGGAGGACGAGCAGTACTTC
clone size: .
D gene: TRBD1
V gene: TRBV4-2
J gene: TRBJ2-7

CDR3 protein: CASSAAGGGPQGGEQYF
CDR3 DNA: TGTGCCAGCAGCGCTGCGGGTGGGGGACCCCAGGGAGGAGAGCAGTACTTC
clone size: .
D gene: .
V gene: TRBV9
J gene: TRBJ2-7

CDR3 protein: CASKVGGANEQFF
CDR3 DNA: TGTGCCAGCAAGGTTGGGGGGGCGAATGAGCAGTTCTTC
clone size: .
D gene: .
V gene: TRBV12-3/TRBV12-4
J gene: TRBJ2-1

CDR3 protein: CASSSPSGGAPGELFF
CDR3 DNA: TGTGCCAGTAGTTCCCCTAGCGGGGGGGCTCCCGGGGAGCTGTTTTTT
clone size: once
D gene: TRBD2
V gene: TRBV19
J gene: TRBJ2-2

CDR3 protein: CATSRDQYSSYEQYF
CDR3 DNA: TGTGCCACCAGCAGAGATCAATACAGCTCCTACGAGCAGTACTTC
clone size: .
D gene: .
V gene: TRBV15
J gene: TRBJ2-7

CDR3 protein: CASGAGSGGADTQYF
CDR3 DNA: TGTGCCAGCGGTGCTGGAAGCGGGGGCGCAGATACGCAGTATTTT
clone size: .
D gene: TRBD2
V gene: TRBV3-1/TRBV3-2
J gene: TRBJ2-3

CDR3 protein: CASSFFSGGKETQYF
CDR3 DNA: TGTGCCAGCAGCTTTTTCAGCGGGGGCAAAGAGACCCAGTACTTC
clone size: .
D gene: TRBD2
V gene: TRBV7-9
J gene: TRBJ2-5

CDR3 protein: CASSREDGPGRYYGYTF
CDR3 DNA: TGTGCCAGCAGCCGGGAGGATGGGCCGGGTCGGTACTATGGCTACACCTTC
clone size: .
D gene: .
V gene: TRBV3-1/TRBV3-2
J gene: TRBJ1-2

CDR3 protein: CSVGGGTEAFF
CDR3 DNA: TGCAGCGTGGGGGGGGGCACTGAAGCTTTCTTT
clone size: .
D gene: .
V gene: TRBV29-1
J gene: TRBJ1-1

CDR3 protein: CASSIVAGDNTGELFF
CDR3 DNA: TGTGCCAGTAGTATAGTTGCGGGGGACAACACCGGGGAGCTGTTTTTT
clone size: .
D gene: TRBD2
V gene: TRBV19
J gene: TRBJ2-2

CDR3 protein: CASSVLLAGSTDTQYF
CDR3 DNA: TGTGCCAGCAGCGTACTCCTAGCGGGGTCCACAGATACGCAGTATTTT
clone size: .
D gene: TRBD2
V gene: TRBV9
J gene: TRBJ2-3

CDR3 protein: CASSLRTGGNTEAFF
CDR3 DNA: TGCGCCAGCAGCCTCCGGACAGGGGGGAACACTGAAGCTTTCTTT
clone size: .
D gene: TRBD1
V gene: TRBV5-1
J gene: TRBJ1-1

CDR3 protein: CASSSTRLAGLETQYF
CDR3 DNA: TGTGCCAGTAGTTCAACAAGACTAGCGGGCCTAGAGACCCAGTACTTC
clone size: .
D gene: TRBD2
V gene: TRBV19
J gene: TRBJ2-5

CDR3 protein: CASSTGPPYGYTF
CDR3 DNA: TGTGCCAGCAGTACAGGGCCACCCTATGGCTACACCTTC
clone size: few
D gene: .
V gene: TRBV2
J gene: TRBJ1-2

CDR3 protein: CASSVGGTGGLNEQFF
CDR3 DNA: TGTGCCAGCAGCGTAGGCGGGACAGGGGGGTTGAATGAGCAGTTCTTC
clone size: .
D gene: TRBD1
V gene: TRBV9
J gene: TRBJ2-1

CDR3 protein: CASSDSRGLSYNSPLHF
CDR3 DNA: TGTGCCAGCAGCGATTCGCGGGGTCTCTCCTATAATTCACCCCTCCACTTT
clone size: .
D gene: .
V gene: TRBV5-6
J gene: TRBJ1-6

CDR3 protein: CASSRLGGENEQFF
CDR3 DNA: TGTGCCAGCAGCCGCCTTGGAGGGGAAAATGAGCAGTTCTTC
clone size: few
D gene: .
V gene: TRBV5-6
J gene: TRBJ2-1

CDR3 protein: CASSIVEGGTDTQYF
CDR3 DNA: TGTGCCAGTAGTATAGTAGAAGGAGGCACAGATACGCAGTATTTT
clone size: .
D gene: .
V gene: TRBV19
J gene: TRBJ2-3

CDR3 protein: CASSSPWEDLEAFF
CDR3 DNA: TGTGCCAGCAGTTCCCCCTGGGAGGACCTTGAAGCTTTCTTT
clone size: .
D gene: .
V gene: TRBV6-6
J gene: TRBJ1-1

CDR3 protein: CAWSVAQVDQPQHF
CDR3 DNA: TGTGCCTGGAGTGTAGCCCAAGTTGATCAGCCCCAGCATTTT
clone size: .
D gene: .
V gene: TRBV30
J gene: TRBJ1-5

CDR3 protein: CASSPPTSGTDTQYF
CDR3 DNA: TGTGCCAGCAGTCCACCGACTAGCGGCACAGATACGCAGTATTTT
clone size: .
D gene: TRBD2
V gene: TRBV27
J gene: TRBJ2-3

CDR3 protein: CATSERSHNEQFF
CDR3 DNA: TGTGCCACCAGTGAACGAAGCCACAATGAGCAGTTCTTC
clone size: .
D gene: .
V gene: TRBV24-1
J gene: TRBJ2-1

CDR3 protein: CASSEQRGQVKGYTF
CDR3 DNA: TGTGCCAGCAGTGAACAGAGAGGGCAGGTAAAAGGCTACACCTTC
clone size: once
D gene: .
V gene: TRBV25-1
J gene: TRBJ1-2

CDR3 protein: CASGTAGPNTGELFF
CDR3 DNA: TGTGCCAGTGGGACAGCCGGTCCGAACACCGGGGAGCTGTTTTTT
clone size: .
D gene: TRBD1
V gene: TRBV19
J gene: TRBJ2-2

CDR3 protein: CASSPTGFVEQYF
CDR3 DNA: TGCGCCAGCAGCCCCACAGGCTTCGTCGAGCAGTACTTC
clone size: .
D gene: .
V gene: TRBV5-1
J gene: TRBJ2-7

CDR3 protein: CASSASGTGGGYNEQFF
CDR3 DNA: TGCGCCAGCAGTGCCTCCGGGACAGGGGGTGGGTACAATGAGCAGTTCTTC
clone size: .
D gene: TRBD1
V gene: TRBV5-1
J gene: TRBJ2-1

CDR3 protein: CASSGQGLAGNTIYF
CDR3 DNA: TGTGCCAGCAGCGGACAGGGGTTGGCCGGAAACACCATATATTTT
clone size: .
D gene: TRBD1
V gene: TRBV2
J gene: TRBJ1-3

CDR3 protein: CATSVGQFMAQHF
CDR3 DNA: TGTGCCACCAGTGTGGGACAGTTCATGGCCCAGCATTTT
clone size: .
D gene: TRBD1
V gene: TRBV24-1
J gene: TRBJ1-5

CDR3 protein: CASSRQGFSEKLFF
CDR3 DNA: TGTGCCAGCAGCCGACAGGGATTTTCTGAAAAACTGTTTTTT
clone size: few
D gene: TRBD1
V gene: TRBV13
J gene: TRBJ1-4

CDR3 protein: CASSVGLASTDTQYF
CDR3 DNA: TGTGCCAGCAGCGTCGGACTAGCGAGCACAGATACGCAGTATTTT
clone size: .
D gene: TRBD2
V gene: TRBV9
J gene: TRBJ2-3

CDR3 protein: CSATWRSEAFF
CDR3 DNA: TGCAGTGCTACTTGGAGGTCTGAAGCTTTCTTT
clone size: few
D gene: .
V gene: TRBV20-1
J gene: TRBJ1-1

CDR3 protein: CASSEGAGGFYGYTF
CDR3 DNA: TGTGCCAGCAGTGAAGGGGCAGGGGGCTTCTATGGCTACACCTTC
clone size: .
D gene: TRBD1
V gene: TRBV6-1
J gene: TRBJ1-2

CDR3 protein: CASIRTGSPSTDTQYF
CDR3 DNA: TGTGCCAGCATCCGGACAGGCTCGCCGAGCACAGATACGCAGTATTTT
clone size: .
D gene: TRBD1
V gene: TRBV7-9
J gene: TRBJ2-3

CDR3 protein: CASSQWARGSGANVLTF
CDR3 DNA: TGTGCCAGCAGCCAATGGGCCCGGGGGTCTGGGGCCAACGTCCTGACTTTC
clone size: .
D gene: .
V gene: TRBV14
J gene: TRBJ2-6

CDR3 protein: CASSVHHSGTGLNEQFF
CDR3 DNA: TGTGCCAGCAGTGTACACCACTCCGGGACAGGGCTCAATGAGCAGTTCTTC
clone size: .
D gene: TRBD1
V gene: TRBV6-1
J gene: TRBJ2-1

CDR3 protein: CASSSRQGYGYTF
CDR3 DNA: TGTGCCAGCAGCTCACGACAGGGCTATGGCTACACCTTC
clone size: .
D gene: TRBD1
V gene: TRBV5-4
J gene: TRBJ1-2

CDR3 protein: CASSLALGTGELFF
CDR3 DNA: TGCGCCAGCAGCCTGGCACTCGGCACCGGGGAGCTGTTTTTT
clone size: .
D gene: .
V gene: TRBV5-1
J gene: TRBJ2-2

CDR3 protein: CAISEQAPGSYNSPLHF
CDR3 DNA: TGTGCCATCAGTGAGCAGGCTCCCGGCTCCTATAATTCACCCCTCCACTTT
clone size: .
D gene: .
V gene: TRBV10-3
J gene: TRBJ1-6

CDR3 protein: CASSNLCSCRGFRGNQPQHF
CDR3 DNA: TGTGCCAGCAGCAACCTGTGTAGTTGCAGGGGCTTTCGTGGCAATCAGCCCCAGCATTTT
clone size: .
D gene: .
V gene: TRBV21-1
J gene: TRBJ1-5